This T cell receptor (beta chain) was obtained from a study of blood T cell repertoires in COVID-19 (dated by TCRdb to the early 2020s). Regarding the complete study: Samples covering the acute and convalescent phases of COVID-19 were provided by collaborators in the United States, Italy and Spain. Deeply sampled blood TCRbeta repertoires from subjects exposed to, actively infected with, or recovered from COVID-19 were included in the dataset. Nearly every sample came with metadata listing a de-identified subject ID, COVID-19 status, age in years and sex. The material from the prospective study consisted of cDNA or gDNA derived from T cells, B-cell-depleted T cells, or PBMCs. The repertoires were released in a freely available public database intended as a resource for research on the immune response to SARS-CoV-2. Samples were obtained from the ongoing ImmuneRACE study (first 160 participants) and from about 1,300 subjects provided by 6 global collaborators. Where available, HLA class I and class II types were taken from metadata supplied by the sample provider and were not determined by assay-based typing. Summary of the overall study and its limitations: Clinical and demographic metadata were provided uncurated, with the amount varying by source and participant.

The immunoSEQ Assay, a bias-controlled multiplex PCR, was used to amplify TCRbeta CDR3 regions from genomic DNA. The paper's processing steps were these. Within the assay, amplification of reference gene primers was used to estimate how many nucleated cells each sample contained. Sequence reads were collapsed and filtered to measure the absolute abundance of every unique TCRbeta CDR3 rearrangement. Productive Simpson clonality was computed per sample as the square root of Simpson's diversity index over productive rearrangements. This immuneACCESS table, as held by TCRdb, lists in-frame sequences with V and J called but not all clones. Of the missing ones, under half trace to an unresolved V gene in checked studies; the others have no known cause. Clonal size and the V and J genes are those of that table, whereas D and trimming came from the DNA. This sample is represented by roughly 200,000 clones; roughly 88% of them were singletons. The ten largest clones represent about 7% of the sample.

In Seattle, one collaborating source enrolled patients while the infection was active and tracked those patients longitudinally over the course of disease. The collaborating institutions used their own protocols to collect whole blood in K2EDTA tubes. For TCRbeta analysis, collaborators shipped samples as frozen whole blood, isolated PBMCs, or DNA extracted from either of those sample types. As regards this clone: Its antigen is not yet known. No clone much larger than this one lies a single base away; base qualities are absent.

Spanning cysteine to phenylalanine, the CDR3 consists of 12 amino acids. Left in the record is the CDR3 DNA by itself, 36 bases read in frame from the first base. According to the germline V gene, CDR1 reads SGHVS and CDR2 reads FNYEAQ. Trimming removed 5 bases from V and 10 bases from J, leaving 12 bases between the germline ends. The sample comprised peripheral blood. Rearrangement joined TRBV7-6 to TRBJ2-1; TRBD2 is perhaps the D gene, given 6 matching bases. The receptor's source is a woman aged 35 to 49 with COVID-19, enrolled during active disease. The CDR3 region: CASSPGTPEQFF. The base sequence is TGTGCCAGCAGCCCCGGGACTCCGGAGCAGTTCTTC. Full variable domain (CDR3 extended with the reference TRBV7-6 and TRBJ2-1 proteins): GAGVSQSPRYKVTKRGQDVALRCDPISGHVSLYWYRQALGQGPEFLTYFNYEAQQDKSGLPNDRFSAERPEGSISTLTIQRTEQRDSAMYRCASSPGTPEQFFGPGTRLTVL.